This TCR beta chain was sequenced during a study of CD8 T cells in ankylosing spondylitis. Broader study findings: Clones linked with disease were CD8+ and fairly uncommon in the peripheral blood. Some motif variants had been reported before (in reactive arthritis synovial fluid and blood). Fewer than 10 highly homologous variants made up a TCR beta motif that seemed to typify ankylosing spondylitis blood.

A remark on this clonotype: Its target is unknown.

Germline CDR1 and CDR2: DFQATT and SNEGSKA (reference sequence). This CDR3 is built from 18 residues. After removal of 3 bases from V and 1 base from J, the junction contained 9 bases not matched to a gene. Using its own MiXCR run on the 5' RACE reads, TCRdb lists one record per CDR3 protein. The table records some 450,000 distinct CDR3 sequences, approximately 17% of them present only once. This TCR came from a male donor with ankylosing spondylitis. This sequence joins TRBV20-1 and TRBJ2-3; 14 bases agree with TRBD2. Sequenced material: blood, either unsorted or a sorted T cell fraction (not recorded which). CDR3 coding DNA: TGCAGTGCTAGGGGACTAGCGGGGGCCCCAATTGGCACAGATACGCAGTATTTT. This gives the protein CSARGLAGAPIGTDTQYF.